These T cell receptor beta chains were read from a single sample in a study of identical twins. One entry per CDR3 protein results from TCRdb running MiXCR on the 5' RACE reads. The sample holds some 1,600,000 distinct CDR3 sequences; less than 40% are singletons and the top ten take 0.25% to 0.3%. Sequencing used cord blood. The receptors stem from a newborn girl in good health. Both conserved end residues are part of each CDR3. A D gene is named only where the DNA matches it firmly. Some rows have no size entry. The others give once, few or many, or a class for an expanded clone.

j_gene: TRBJ2-1
v_gene: TRBV9
d_gene: NA
abundance: NA
CDR3aa: CAGSVLPRDEQFF
CDR3nt: TGTGCCGGCAGCGTGCTCCCCCGAGACGAGCAGTTCTTC

j_gene: TRBJ2-7
v_gene: TRBV7-9
d_gene: TRBD2
abundance: few
CDR3aa: CASSGGTSGTLEQYF
CDR3nt: TGTGCCAGCAGCGGGGGGACTAGCGGGACCCTCGAGCAGTACTTC

j_gene: TRBJ2-1
v_gene: TRBV12-3/TRBV12-4
d_gene: NA
abundance: many
CDR3aa: CASGVSYNEQFF
CDR3nt: TGTGCCAGCGGGGTCTCCTACAATGAGCAGTTCTTC

j_gene: TRBJ2-7
v_gene: TRBV7-2
d_gene: TRBD2
abundance: NA
CDR3aa: CASSFSGSDYNEQYF
CDR3nt: TGTGCCAGCAGCTTTAGCGGGAGTGACTACAATGAGCAGTACTTC

j_gene: TRBJ2-1
v_gene: TRBV19
d_gene: NA
abundance: NA
CDR3aa: CASSSESSYNEQFF
CDR3nt: TGTGCCAGTAGTTCTGAGAGCTCCTACAATGAGCAGTTCTTC

j_gene: TRBJ2-7
v_gene: TRBV28
d_gene: NA
abundance: many
CDR3aa: CASSYGTKYEQYF
CDR3nt: TGTGCCAGCAGTTACGGGACAAAATACGAGCAGTACTTC

j_gene: TRBJ2-1
v_gene: TRBV4-1
d_gene: NA
abundance: few
CDR3aa: CASSLPRPYGGSPNEQFF
CDR3nt: TGCGCCAGCAGCCTACCAAGGCCTTACGGCGGCAGCCCCAATGAGCAGTTCTTC

j_gene: TRBJ1-4
v_gene: TRBV12-3/TRBV12-4
d_gene: TRBD1
abundance: NA
CDR3aa: CASSPRDRGRSNEKLFF
CDR3nt: TGTGCCAGCAGTCCCCGGGACAGGGGCAGGTCCAATGAAAAACTGTTTTTT

j_gene: TRBJ2-5
v_gene: TRBV20-1
d_gene: TRBD2
abundance: few
CDR3aa: CSARGLAVKETQYF
CDR3nt: TGCAGTGCGAGAGGACTAGCGGTAAAAGAGACCCAGTACTTC

j_gene: TRBJ1-2
v_gene: TRBV21-1
d_gene: NA
abundance: NA
CDR3aa: CASQDNYGYTF
CDR3nt: TGTGCCAGTCAGGATAACTATGGCTACACCTTC

j_gene: TRBJ1-2
v_gene: TRBV4-2
d_gene: NA
abundance: few
CDR3aa: CASSQEQPYGYTF
CDR3nt: TGTGCCAGCAGCCAAGAACAGCCCTATGGCTACACCTTC

j_gene: TRBJ1-5
v_gene: TRBV6-1
d_gene: NA
abundance: few
CDR3aa: CASNNRVSNQPQHF
CDR3nt: TGTGCCAGCAACAACAGGGTTAGCAATCAGCCCCAGCATTTT

j_gene: TRBJ2-5
v_gene: TRBV20-1
d_gene: NA
abundance: few
CDR3aa: CSARHTRTETQYF
CDR3nt: TGCAGTGCTAGGCACACTAGGACGGAGACCCAGTACTTC

j_gene: TRBJ1-4
v_gene: TRBV12-3/TRBV12-4
d_gene: TRBD1
abundance: many
CDR3aa: CASTLTGGAGKLFF
CDR3nt: TGTGCCAGCACCCTCACAGGGGGCGCCGGAAAACTGTTTTTT

j_gene: TRBJ1-5
v_gene: TRBV29-1
d_gene: NA
abundance: few
CDR3aa: CIVGQGGNQPQHF
CDR3nt: TGCATCGTTGGTCAGGGTGGCAATCAGCCCCAGCATTTT

j_gene: TRBJ2-3
v_gene: TRBV2
d_gene: NA
abundance: few
CDR3aa: CASSKQAGALTDTQYF
CDR3nt: TGTGCCAGCAGTAAACAGGCGGGGGCCCTCACAGATACGCAGTATTTT

j_gene: TRBJ2-3
v_gene: TRBV27
d_gene: NA
abundance: few
CDR3aa: CASKTTNPFLADTQYF
CDR3nt: TGTGCCAGCAAAACGACTAACCCCTTTTTGGCAGATACGCAGTATTTT

j_gene: TRBJ2-7
v_gene: TRBV2
d_gene: TRBD2
abundance: few
CDR3aa: CASSALSGSRSEQYF
CDR3nt: TGTGCCAGCAGCGCCCTTAGCGGGAGTCGGTCTGAGCAGTACTTC

j_gene: TRBJ2-3
v_gene: TRBV24-1
d_gene: NA
abundance: few
CDR3aa: CATSDWTIWGADTQYF
CDR3nt: TGTGCCACCAGTGATTGGACAATTTGGGGTGCAGATACGCAGTATTTT

j_gene: TRBJ2-5
v_gene: TRBV3-1
d_gene: TRBD2
abundance: few
CDR3aa: CASSGSGTLQETQYF
CDR3nt: TGTGCCAGCAGCGGCAGCGGGACGCTACAAGAGACCCAGTACTTC

j_gene: TRBJ2-7
v_gene: TRBV10-3
d_gene: NA
abundance: few
CDR3aa: CAISGSAPYEQYF
CDR3nt: TGTGCCATCAGTGGGTCGGCGCCCTACGAGCAGTACTTC

j_gene: TRBJ2-3
v_gene: TRBV2
d_gene: TRBD2
abundance: many
CDR3aa: CASSPKSGVGTDTQYF
CDR3nt: TGTGCCAGCAGTCCCAAAAGCGGGGTCGGCACAGATACGCAGTATTTT

j_gene: TRBJ1-2
v_gene: TRBV4-2
d_gene: NA
abundance: few
CDR3aa: CASSQGRDRVSGVYGYTF
CDR3nt: TGTGCCAGCAGCCAAGGTCGAGACAGAGTCTCGGGGGTTTACGGCTACACCTTC

j_gene: TRBJ2-3
v_gene: TRBV7-9
d_gene: TRBD2
abundance: few
CDR3aa: CASSLSKLAGADTQYF
CDR3nt: TGTGCCAGCAGCTTAAGTAAGCTAGCGGGAGCAGATACGCAGTATTTT

j_gene: TRBJ1-1
v_gene: TRBV5-1
d_gene: TRBD1
abundance: few
CDR3aa: CASSLGGQGSEAFF
CDR3nt: TGCGCCAGCAGCTTGGGTGGACAGGGCAGTGAAGCTTTCTTT

j_gene: TRBJ2-1
v_gene: TRBV28
d_gene: TRBD2
abundance: NA
CDR3aa: CASTPGLVGEQFF
CDR3nt: TGTGCCAGCACCCCGGGACTAGTGGGTGAGCAGTTCTTC

j_gene: TRBJ2-2
v_gene: TRBV3-1
d_gene: NA
abundance: few
CDR3aa: CASSRQWDTGELFF
CDR3nt: TGTGCCAGCAGCCGTCAATGGGACACCGGGGAGCTGTTTTTT

j_gene: TRBJ2-7
v_gene: TRBV29-1
d_gene: NA
abundance: many
CDR3aa: CSVEYGSYEQYF
CDR3nt: TGCAGCGTTGAATATGGGTCCTACGAGCAGTACTTC

j_gene: TRBJ2-7
v_gene: TRBV20-1
d_gene: NA
abundance: NA
CDR3aa: CSAPDSSYNEQYF
CDR3nt: TGCAGTGCTCCGGACAGCTCCTACAATGAGCAGTACTTC

j_gene: TRBJ1-2
v_gene: TRBV4-1
d_gene: NA
abundance: many
CDR3aa: CASSQTLLTGKDGYTF
CDR3nt: TGCGCCAGCAGCCAGACCCTCCTGACTGGGAAAGATGGCTACACCTTC

j_gene: TRBJ2-4
v_gene: TRBV5-1
d_gene: TRBD2
abundance: few
CDR3aa: CASSLDGSGRKLAKNIQYF
CDR3nt: TGCGCCAGCAGCTTGGACGGTAGCGGGCGCAAACTAGCCAAAAACATTCAGTACTTC

j_gene: TRBJ2-7
v_gene: TRBV2
d_gene: NA
abundance: NA
CDR3aa: CASSEGPYRESYYEQYF
CDR3nt: TGTGCCAGCAGTGAAGGGCCCTACAGGGAATCGTACTACGAGCAGTACTTC

j_gene: TRBJ2-1
v_gene: TRBV5-1
d_gene: NA
abundance: few
CDR3aa: CASSLRAHSYNEQFF
CDR3nt: TGCGCCAGCAGCTTGAGAGCGCACTCCTACAATGAGCAGTTCTTC

j_gene: TRBJ2-5
v_gene: TRBV5-1
d_gene: TRBD2
abundance: NA
CDR3aa: CASSLSSGGVLETQYF
CDR3nt: TGCGCCAGCAGCCTCTCTAGCGGGGGAGTTTTAGAGACCCAGTACTTC

j_gene: TRBJ2-7
v_gene: TRBV25-1
d_gene: TRBD1
abundance: few
CDR3aa: CASSDETGYYEQYF
CDR3nt: TGTGCCAGCAGTGATGAGACAGGGTATTACGAGCAGTACTTC